This is a list of T cell receptor beta chains from one sample in a study of CD8 T cells in Susac syndrome. TCRdb redid the calling of the immunoSEQ multiplex PCR reads with MiXCR, one entry per CDR3 protein. The data show about 71,000 distinct CDR3 sequences, just over 95% seen once. Material: CD4+ T cells from PBMCs. Receptors originate from a human donor with multiple sclerosis. CDR3s include the opening cysteine and the closing phenylalanine or tryptophan. D genes are given only for firm matches. Size is stated for part of the rows, as once, few or many counts, or as a class when the clone is expanded.

v_call	j_call	clone_size	d_call	cdr3_aa	cdr3_nt
TRBV3-1	TRBJ2-1	NA	NA	CASSRRAPWGNEQFF	TGTGCCAGCAGCCGCCGGGCTCCATGGGGCAATGAGCAGTTCTTC
TRBV2	TRBJ1-1	NA	NA	CASSESAGDLEAFF	TGTGCCAGCAGTGAATCAGCGGGGGACCTTGAAGCTTTCTTT
TRBV11-1	TRBJ2-1	NA	NA	CASSLRLSSYNEQFF	TGTGCCAGCAGCTTACGGTTGAGCTCCTACAATGAGCAGTTCTTC
TRBV20-1	TRBJ1-3	NA	TRBD1	CSANRGSGNTIYF	TGCAGTGCTAACAGGGGTTCTGGAAACACCATATATTTT
TRBV7-9	TRBJ2-7	few	TRBD2	CASSTTGGPIYEQYF	TGTGCCAGCAGCACCACGGGGGGACCTATCTACGAGCAGTACTTC
TRBV19	TRBJ1-5	NA	NA	CASSIADRQSRQHF	TGTGCCAGTAGTATAGCAGACCGACAGTCTCGCCAGCATTTT
TRBV3-1	TRBJ2-7	NA	NA	CASSQDAADPYEQYF	TGTGCCAGCAGCCAAGATGCTGCCGATCCCTACGAGCAGTACTTC
TRBV12-3/TRBV12-4	TRBJ1-2	NA	NA	CASNPDSYRQGYTF	TGTGCCAGCAACCCGGACAGCTACCGACAGGGCTACACCTTC
TRBV7-2	TRBJ2-3	NA	NA	CASSLTWDTSTDTQYF	TGTGCCAGCAGCCTAACCTGGGACACTAGCACAGATACGCAGTATTTT
TRBV27	TRBJ2-7	NA	TRBD1	CASSLAGGQSREQYF	TGTGCCAGCAGTTTAGCTGGGGGACAGAGCCGGGAGCAGTACTTC
TRBV30	TRBJ2-7	NA	NA	CAWSVQHAYEQYF	TGTGCCTGGAGTGTTCAGCATGCCTACGAGCAGTACTTC
TRBV20-1	TRBJ2-5	NA	NA	CSARVQNQETQYF	TGCAGTGCTAGAGTTCAGAACCAAGAGACCCAGTACTTC
TRBV20-1	TRBJ2-7	NA	TRBD1	CSARPSDRGLPEQYF	TGCAGTGCTAGACCTTCGGACAGGGGGCTTCCCGAGCAGTACTTC
TRBV4-3	TRBJ2-3	NA	TRBD2	CASSQAGTSGWDTQYF	TGCGCCAGCAGCCAAGCCGGGACTAGCGGATGGGATACGCAGTATTTT
TRBV5-1	TRBJ2-2	once	NA	CASSNLLSPRIPQYRAGELFF	TGCGCCAGCAGCAATTTGCTCTCTCCTCGAATTCCCCAATACCGGGCCGGGGAGCTGTTTTTT
TRBV5-1	TRBJ1-2	once	NA	CASSLVAGAPKGSGYTF	TGCGCCAGCAGCTTGGTGGCAGGAGCTCCCAAGGGATCCGGCTACACCTTC
TRBV4-1	TRBJ2-5	NA	TRBD2	CASSPGSSGRGETQYF	TGCGCCAGCAGCCCCGGTTCGAGCGGGAGGGGAGAGACCCAGTACTTC
TRBV18	TRBJ2-5	NA	NA	CASSLNPTGRETQYF	TGTGCCAGCTCTCTCAACCCGACGGGGCGAGAGACCCAGTACTTC
TRBV6-5	TRBJ1-2	NA	TRBD1	CASSPTGGKKDGYTF	TGTGCCAGCAGCCCGACAGGGGGGAAAAAGGATGGCTACACCTTC
TRBV3-1	TRBJ2-7	NA	TRBD2	CASSQGLAGVGVSYEQYF	TGTGCCAGCAGCCAAGGACTAGCGGGGGTTGGCGTCTCCTACGAGCAGTACTTC
TRBV11-1	TRBJ2-5	NA	TRBD1	CASSLTGQGATQYF	TGTGCCAGCAGCCTGACCGGACAGGGGGCGACCCAGTACTTC
TRBV7-8	TRBJ2-1	NA	NA	CASSSLGGHNEQFF	TGTGCCAGCAGCTCCCTTGGGGGGCACAATGAGCAGTTCTTC